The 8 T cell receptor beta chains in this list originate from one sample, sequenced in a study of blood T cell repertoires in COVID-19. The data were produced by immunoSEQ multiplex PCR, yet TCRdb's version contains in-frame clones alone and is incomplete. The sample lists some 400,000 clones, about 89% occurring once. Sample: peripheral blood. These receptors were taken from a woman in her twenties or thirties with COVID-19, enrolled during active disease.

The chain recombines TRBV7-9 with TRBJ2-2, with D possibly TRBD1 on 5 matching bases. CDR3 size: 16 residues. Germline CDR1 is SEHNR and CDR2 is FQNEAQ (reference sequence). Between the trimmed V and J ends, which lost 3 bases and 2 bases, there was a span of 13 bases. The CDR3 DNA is TGTGCCAGCAGCTTGGGTGGGGCGCAAAACACCGGGGAGCTGTTTTTT. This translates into CASSLGGAQNTGELFF.

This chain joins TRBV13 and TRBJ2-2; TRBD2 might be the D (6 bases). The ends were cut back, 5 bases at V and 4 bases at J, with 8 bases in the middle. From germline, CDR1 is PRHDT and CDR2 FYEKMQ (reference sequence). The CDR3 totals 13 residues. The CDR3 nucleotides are TGTGCCAGCAGCCTCGGGGGCACCGGGGAGCTGTTTTTT. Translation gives CASSLGGTGELFF.

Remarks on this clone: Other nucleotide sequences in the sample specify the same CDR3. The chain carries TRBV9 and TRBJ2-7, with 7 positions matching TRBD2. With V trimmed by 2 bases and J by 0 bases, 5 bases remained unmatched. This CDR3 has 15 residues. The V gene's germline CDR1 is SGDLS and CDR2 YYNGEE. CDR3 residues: CASSVGGQSSYEQYF. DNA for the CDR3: TGTGCCAGCAGCGTGGGAGGGCAGTCCTCCTACGAGCAGTACTTC. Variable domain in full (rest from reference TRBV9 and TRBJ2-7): DSGVTQTPKHLITATGQRVTLRCSPRSGDLSVYWYQQSLDQGLQFLIQYYNGEERAKGNILERFSAQQFPDLHSELNLSSLELGDSALYFCASSVGGQSSYEQYFGPGTRLTVT.

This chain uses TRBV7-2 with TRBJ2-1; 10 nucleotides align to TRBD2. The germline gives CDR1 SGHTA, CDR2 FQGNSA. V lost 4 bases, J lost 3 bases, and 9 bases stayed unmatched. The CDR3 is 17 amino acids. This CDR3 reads CASSSRELAGFYNEQFF. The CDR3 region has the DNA TGTGCCAGCAGCTCTAGGGAACTAGCGGGGTTCTACAATGAGCAGTTCTTC.

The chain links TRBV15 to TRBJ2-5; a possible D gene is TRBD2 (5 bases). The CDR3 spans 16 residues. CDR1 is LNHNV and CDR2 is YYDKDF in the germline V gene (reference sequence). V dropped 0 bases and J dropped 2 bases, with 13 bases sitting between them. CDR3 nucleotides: TGTGCCACCAGCAGAGATCTAGCACAAGGGCAAGAGACCCAGTACTTC. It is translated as CATSRDLAQGQETQYF.

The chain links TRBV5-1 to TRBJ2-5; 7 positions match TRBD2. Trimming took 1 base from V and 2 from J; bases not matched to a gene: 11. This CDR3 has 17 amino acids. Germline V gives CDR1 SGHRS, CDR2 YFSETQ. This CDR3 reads CASSLSGRASGQETQYF. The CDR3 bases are TGCGCCAGCAGCTTGTCTGGGAGGGCTTCGGGGCAAGAGACCCAGTACTTC. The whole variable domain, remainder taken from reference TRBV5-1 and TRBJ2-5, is KAGVTQTPRYLIKTRGQQVTLSCSPISGHRSVSWYQQTPGQGLQFLFEYFSETQRNKGNFPGRFSGRQFSNSRSEMNVSTLELGDSALYLCASSLSGRASGQETQYFGPGTRLLVL.

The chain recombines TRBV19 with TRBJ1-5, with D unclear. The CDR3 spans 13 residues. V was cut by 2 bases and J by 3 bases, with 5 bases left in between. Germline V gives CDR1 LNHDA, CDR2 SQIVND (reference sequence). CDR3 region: CASSITPNQPQHF. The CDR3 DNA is TGTGCCAGTAGTATAACTCCCAATCAGCCCCAGCATTTT.

The CDR3 DNA follows: TGTGCCTGGAGGGGACTAGCGGGAGTGAGGACCGGGGAGCTGTTTTTT. Its protein product is CAWRGLAGVRTGELFF. The chain employs TRBV30 and TRBJ2-2, with 14 bases fitting TRBD2. The length of the CDR3 is 16 residues. The germline CDR1 and CDR2 sequences are GTSNPN and SVGIG (reference sequence). Losses at the gene ends were 3 bases for V and 5 bases for J; bases not matched to a gene: 5. The variable domain in full, completed from reference TRBV30 and TRBJ2-2, reads SQTIHQWPATLVQPVGSPLSLECTVEGTSNPNLYWYRQAAGRGLQLLFYSVGIGQISSEVPQNLSASRPQDRQFILSSKKLLLSDSGFYLCAWRGLAGVRTGELFFGEGSRLTVL.